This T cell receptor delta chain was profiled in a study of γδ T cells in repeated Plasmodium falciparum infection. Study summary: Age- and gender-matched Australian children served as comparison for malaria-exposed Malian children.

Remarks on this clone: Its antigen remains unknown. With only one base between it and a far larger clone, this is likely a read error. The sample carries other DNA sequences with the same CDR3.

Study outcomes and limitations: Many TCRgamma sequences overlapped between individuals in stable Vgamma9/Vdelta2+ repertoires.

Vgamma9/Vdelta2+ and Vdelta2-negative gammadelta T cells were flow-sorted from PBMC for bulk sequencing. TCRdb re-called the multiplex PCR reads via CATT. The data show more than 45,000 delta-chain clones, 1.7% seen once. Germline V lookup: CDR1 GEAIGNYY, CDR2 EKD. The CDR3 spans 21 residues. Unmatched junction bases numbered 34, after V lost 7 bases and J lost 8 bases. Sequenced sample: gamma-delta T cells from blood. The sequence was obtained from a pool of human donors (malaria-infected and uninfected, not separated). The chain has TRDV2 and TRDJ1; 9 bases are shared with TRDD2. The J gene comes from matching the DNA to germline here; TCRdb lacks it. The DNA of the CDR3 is TGTGCCTGCGACCAAGCACCTTCCTACGTGGAGGGAAAGGTTCGTAACGACAAACTCATCTTT. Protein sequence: CACDQAPSYVEGKVRNDKLIF.